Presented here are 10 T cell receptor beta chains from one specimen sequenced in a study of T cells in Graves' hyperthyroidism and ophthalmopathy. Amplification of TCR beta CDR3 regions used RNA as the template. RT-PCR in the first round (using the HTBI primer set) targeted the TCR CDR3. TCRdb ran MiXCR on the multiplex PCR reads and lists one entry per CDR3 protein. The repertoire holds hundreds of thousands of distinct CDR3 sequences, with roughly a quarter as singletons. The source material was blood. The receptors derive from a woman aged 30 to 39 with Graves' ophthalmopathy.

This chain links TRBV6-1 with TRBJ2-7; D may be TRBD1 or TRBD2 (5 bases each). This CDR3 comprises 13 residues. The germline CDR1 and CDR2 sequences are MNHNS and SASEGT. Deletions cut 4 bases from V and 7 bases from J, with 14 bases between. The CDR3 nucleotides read TGTGCCAGCAGTGCCGAGGGGCCGTGGGAGCAGTACTTC. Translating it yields CASSAEGPWEQYF.

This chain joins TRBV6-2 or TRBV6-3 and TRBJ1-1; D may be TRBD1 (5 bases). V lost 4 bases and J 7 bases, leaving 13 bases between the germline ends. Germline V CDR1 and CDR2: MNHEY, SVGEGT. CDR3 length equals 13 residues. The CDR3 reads CASSLGDRDEAFF. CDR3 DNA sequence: TGTGCCAGCAGTTTAGGGGACCGGGATGAAGCTTTCTTT.

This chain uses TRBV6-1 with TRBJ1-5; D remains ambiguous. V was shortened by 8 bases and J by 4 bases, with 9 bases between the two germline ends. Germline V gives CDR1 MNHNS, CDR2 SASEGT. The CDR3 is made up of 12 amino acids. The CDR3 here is CASSPTNQPQHF. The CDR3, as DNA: TGTGCCAGCTCCCCCACTAATCAGCCCCAGCATTTT.

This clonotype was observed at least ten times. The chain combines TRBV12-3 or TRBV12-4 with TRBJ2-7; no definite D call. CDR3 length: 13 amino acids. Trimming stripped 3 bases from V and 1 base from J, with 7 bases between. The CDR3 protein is CASSFGASYEQYF. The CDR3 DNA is TGTGCCAGCAGTTTTGGAGCTTCCTACGAGCAGTACTTC.

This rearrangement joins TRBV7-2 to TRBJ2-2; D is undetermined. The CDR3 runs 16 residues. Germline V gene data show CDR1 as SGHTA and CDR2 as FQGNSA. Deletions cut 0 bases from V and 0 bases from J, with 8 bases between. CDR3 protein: CASSLAATTNTGELFF. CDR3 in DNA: TGTGCCAGCAGCTTAGCGGCCACTACGAACACCGGGGAGCTGTTTTTT.

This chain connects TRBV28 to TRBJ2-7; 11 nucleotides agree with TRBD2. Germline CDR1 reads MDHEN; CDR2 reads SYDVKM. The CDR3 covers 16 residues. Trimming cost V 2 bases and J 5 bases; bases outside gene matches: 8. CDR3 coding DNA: TGTGCCAGCAGTTTACCCGGACTAGCGGGTCCCGACGAGCAGTACTTC. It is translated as CASSLPGLAGPDEQYF.

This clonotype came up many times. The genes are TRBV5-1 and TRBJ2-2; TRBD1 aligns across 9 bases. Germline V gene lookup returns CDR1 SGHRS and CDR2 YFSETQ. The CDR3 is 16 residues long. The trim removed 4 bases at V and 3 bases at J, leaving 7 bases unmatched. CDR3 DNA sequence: TGCGCCAGCAGCCCTACAGGGGGCGAAGACACCGGGGAGCTGTTTTTT. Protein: CASSPTGGEDTGELFF.

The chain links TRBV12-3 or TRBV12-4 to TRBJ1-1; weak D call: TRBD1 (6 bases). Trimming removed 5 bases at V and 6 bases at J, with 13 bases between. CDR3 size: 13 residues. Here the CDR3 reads CASSPTGASEAFF. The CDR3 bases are TGTGCCAGCAGTCCGACAGGAGCCTCTGAAGCTTTCTTT.

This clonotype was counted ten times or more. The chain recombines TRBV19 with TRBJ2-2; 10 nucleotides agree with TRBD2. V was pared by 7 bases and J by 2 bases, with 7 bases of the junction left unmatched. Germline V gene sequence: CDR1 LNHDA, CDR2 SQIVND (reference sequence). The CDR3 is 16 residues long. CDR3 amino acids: CASTPAGGRNTGELFF. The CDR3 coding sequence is TGTGCCAGTACCCCAGCGGGGGGGCGCAACACCGGGGAGCTGTTTTTT.

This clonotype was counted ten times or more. Here the CDR3 reads CASHISRVPRQGANEAFF. The CDR3 bases are TGTGCCAGCCATATCTCAAGGGTCCCGCGACAGGGGGCCAATGAAGCTTTCTTT. This chain connects TRBV6-2 or TRBV6-3 to TRBJ1-1; 10 bases map to TRBD1. CDR3 length equals 18 residues. V was pared by 8 bases and J by 7 bases, with 22 bases of the junction left unmatched. Germline CDR1 reads MNHEY; CDR2 reads SVGEGT.